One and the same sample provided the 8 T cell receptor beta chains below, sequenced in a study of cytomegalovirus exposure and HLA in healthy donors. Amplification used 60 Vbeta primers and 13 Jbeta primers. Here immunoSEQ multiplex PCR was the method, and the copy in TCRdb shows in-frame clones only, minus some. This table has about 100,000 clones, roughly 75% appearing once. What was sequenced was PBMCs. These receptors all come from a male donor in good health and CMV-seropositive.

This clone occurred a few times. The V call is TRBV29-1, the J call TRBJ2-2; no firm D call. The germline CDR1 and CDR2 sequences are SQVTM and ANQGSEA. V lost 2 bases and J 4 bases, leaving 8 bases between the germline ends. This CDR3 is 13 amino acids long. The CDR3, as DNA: TGCAGCGTTGAACGGGTGGGCACCGGGGAGCTGTTTTTT. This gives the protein CSVERVGTGELFF.

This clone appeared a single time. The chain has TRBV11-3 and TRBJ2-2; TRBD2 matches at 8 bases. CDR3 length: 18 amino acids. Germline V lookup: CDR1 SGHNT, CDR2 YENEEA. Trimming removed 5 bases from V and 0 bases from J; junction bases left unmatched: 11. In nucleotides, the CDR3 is TGTGCCAGCAGCCCCCGGGTGCGGGGGGCCCCGAACACCGGGGAGCTGTTTTTT. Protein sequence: CASSPRVRGAPNTGELFF.

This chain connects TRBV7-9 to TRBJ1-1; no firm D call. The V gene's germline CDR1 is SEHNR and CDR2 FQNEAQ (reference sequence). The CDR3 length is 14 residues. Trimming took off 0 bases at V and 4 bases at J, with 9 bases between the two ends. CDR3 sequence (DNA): TGTGCCAGCAGCTTAGCGGGGAGAGGCACTGAAGCTTTCTTT. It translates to CASSLAGRGTEAFF.

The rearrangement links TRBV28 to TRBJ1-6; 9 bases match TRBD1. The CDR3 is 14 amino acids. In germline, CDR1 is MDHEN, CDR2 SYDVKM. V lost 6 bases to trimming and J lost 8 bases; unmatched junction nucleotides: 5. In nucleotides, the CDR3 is TGTGCCAGCAGGGGACAGGGTGGCGATTCACCCCTCCACTTT. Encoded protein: CASRGQGGDSPLHF. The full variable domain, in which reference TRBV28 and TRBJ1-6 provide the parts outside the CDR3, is DVKVTQSSRYLVKRTGEKVFLECVQDMDHENMFWYRQDPGLGLRLIYFSYDVKMKEKGDIPEGYSVSREKKERFSLILESASTNQTSMYLCASRGQGGDSPLHFGNGTRLTVT.

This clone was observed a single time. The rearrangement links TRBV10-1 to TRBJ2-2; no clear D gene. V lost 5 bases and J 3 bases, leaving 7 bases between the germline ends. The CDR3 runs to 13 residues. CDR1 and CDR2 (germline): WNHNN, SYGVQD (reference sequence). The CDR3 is CASSPRDTGELFF. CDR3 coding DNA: TGCGCCAGCAGTCCTCGTGACACCGGGGAGCTGTTTTTT.

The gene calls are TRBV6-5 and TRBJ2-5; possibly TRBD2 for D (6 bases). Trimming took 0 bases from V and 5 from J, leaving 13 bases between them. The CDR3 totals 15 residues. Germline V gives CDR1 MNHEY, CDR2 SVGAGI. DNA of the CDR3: TGTGCCAGCAGTTACTCGGCGGGGCCGACGGAGACCCAGTACTTC. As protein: CASSYSAGPTETQYF.

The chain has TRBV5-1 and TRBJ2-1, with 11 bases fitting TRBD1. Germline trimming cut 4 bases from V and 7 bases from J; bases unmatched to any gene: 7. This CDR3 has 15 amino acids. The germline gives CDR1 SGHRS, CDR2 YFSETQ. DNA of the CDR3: TGCGCCAGCAGCCAGGACAGGGGGCTCAGTAATGAGCAGTTCTTC. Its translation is CASSQDRGLSNEQFF.

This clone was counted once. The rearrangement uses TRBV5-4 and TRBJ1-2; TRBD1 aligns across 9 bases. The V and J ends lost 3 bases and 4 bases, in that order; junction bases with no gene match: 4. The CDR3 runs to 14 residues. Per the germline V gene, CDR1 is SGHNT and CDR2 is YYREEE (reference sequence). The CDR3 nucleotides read TGTGCCAGCAGCTGGACAGGGGTTGGCTATGGCTACACCTTC. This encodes CASSWTGVGYGYTF.